Below, 4 T cell receptor beta chains from the same sample are listed, as sequenced in a study of cytomegalovirus exposure and HLA in healthy donors. Researchers ran the PCR with 60 Vbeta and 13 Jbeta primers. The table came from immunoSEQ multiplex PCR; TCRdb's copy has only in-frame clones and leaves some out. Of 160,000 or so clones in the sample, 65% to 85% were seen once. The sample comprised PBMCs. Every receptor here comes from a woman in her thirties in good health and CMV-seropositive.

The gene calls are TRBV30 and TRBJ1-3, with 7 bases identical to TRBD1. CDR1 GTSNPN and CDR2 SVGIG come from the germline V gene (reference sequence). The CDR3 has 15 residues. The ends lost 3 bases at V and 2 bases at J; junction bases unmatched: 7. The CDR3 nucleotides are TGTGCCTGGAGCAGTATGGGGACAGCTGGAAACACCATATATTTT. As protein: CAWSSMGTAGNTIYF.

The chain recombines TRBV5-1 with TRBJ2-3, with TRBD1 identical over 8 bases. The CDR3 covers 13 residues. The V and J ends lost 6 bases and 3 bases, in that order; junction bases with no gene match: 3. Germline assignment: CDR1 SGHRS and CDR2 YFSETQ. The CDR3 DNA sequence: TGCGCCAGCATGGGACAGGAAACAGATACGCAGTATTTT. Protein product: CASMGQETDTQYF.

As DNA, the CDR3 is TGTGCCAGCCGGGAGGACAAAATGTGGAACACTGAAGCTTTCTTT. Its translation is CASREDKMWNTEAFF. This chain connects TRBV18 to TRBJ1-1; weak D call: TRBD1 (5 bases). This CDR3 is 15 amino acids long. Germline-derived CDR1 and CDR2 are KGHSH and LQKENI. Deletions cut 8 bases from V and 1 base from J, with 17 bases between.

The sample holds one count of this clone. The gene calls are TRBV2 and TRBJ1-5; tentative D call: TRBD1 (5 bases). V gave up 0 bases and J gave up 5 bases, with 5 bases separating them. Germline assignment: CDR1 SNHLY and CDR2 FYNNEI. This CDR3 spans 13 amino acids. The CDR3: CASSEAGDQPQHF. CDR3 bases: TGTGCCAGCAGTGAAGCAGGGGATCAGCCCCAGCATTTT.